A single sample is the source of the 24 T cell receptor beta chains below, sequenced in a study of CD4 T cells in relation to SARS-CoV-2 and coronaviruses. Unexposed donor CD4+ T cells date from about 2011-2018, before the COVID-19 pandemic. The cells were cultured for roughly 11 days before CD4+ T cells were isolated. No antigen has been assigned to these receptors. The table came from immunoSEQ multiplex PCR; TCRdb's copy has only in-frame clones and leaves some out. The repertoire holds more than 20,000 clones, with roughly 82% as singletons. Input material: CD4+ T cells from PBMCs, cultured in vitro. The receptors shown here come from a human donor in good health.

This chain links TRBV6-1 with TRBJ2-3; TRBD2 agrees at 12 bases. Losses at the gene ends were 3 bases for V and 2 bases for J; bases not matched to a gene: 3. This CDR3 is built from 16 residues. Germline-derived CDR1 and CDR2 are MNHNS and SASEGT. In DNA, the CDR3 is TGTGCCAGCAGTGACCCTAGCGGGGGGGACACAGATACGCAGTATTTT. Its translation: CASSDPSGGDTDTQYF.

CDR3 bases: TGTGCCAGCAGCTTGGGTCGGGGACACAGCACAAGTGAAAAACTGTTTTTT. It yields the protein CASSLGRGHSTSEKLFF. The chain combines TRBV5-4 with TRBJ1-4, with a tentative D call TRBD1 (6 bases). Germline V CDR1 and CDR2: SGHNT, YYREEE (reference sequence). Deletions cut 0 bases from V and 7 bases from J, with 19 bases between. The CDR3 runs 17 residues.

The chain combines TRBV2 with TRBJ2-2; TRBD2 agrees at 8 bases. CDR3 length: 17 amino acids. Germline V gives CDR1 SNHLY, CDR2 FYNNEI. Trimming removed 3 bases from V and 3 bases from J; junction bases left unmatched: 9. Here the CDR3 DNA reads TGTGCCAGCAGTGACTTTTTCGGGAGGGCCCACACCGGGGAGCTGTTTTTT. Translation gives CASSDFFGRAHTGELFF. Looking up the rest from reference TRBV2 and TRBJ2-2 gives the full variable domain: EPEVTQTPSHQVTQMGQEVILRCVPISNHLYFYWYRQILGQKVEFLVSFYNNEISEKSEIFDDQFSVERPDGSNFTLKIRSTKLEDSAMYFCASSDFFGRAHTGELFFGEGSRLTVL.

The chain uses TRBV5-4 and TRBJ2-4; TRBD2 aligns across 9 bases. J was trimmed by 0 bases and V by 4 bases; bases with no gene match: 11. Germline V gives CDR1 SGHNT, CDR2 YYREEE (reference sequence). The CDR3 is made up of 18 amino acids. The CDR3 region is CASSPQLRAGGAKNIQYF. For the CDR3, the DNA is TGTGCCAGCAGCCCACAACTTAGAGCGGGGGGAGCCAAAAACATTCAGTACTTC.

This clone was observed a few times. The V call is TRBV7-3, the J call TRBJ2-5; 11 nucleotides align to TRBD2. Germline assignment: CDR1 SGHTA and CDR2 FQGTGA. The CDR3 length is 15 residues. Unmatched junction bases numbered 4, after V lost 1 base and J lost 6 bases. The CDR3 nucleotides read TGTGCCAGCAGCTTAAACCCTAGCGGGAGGAAGACCCAGTACTTC. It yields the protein CASSLNPSGRKTQYF.

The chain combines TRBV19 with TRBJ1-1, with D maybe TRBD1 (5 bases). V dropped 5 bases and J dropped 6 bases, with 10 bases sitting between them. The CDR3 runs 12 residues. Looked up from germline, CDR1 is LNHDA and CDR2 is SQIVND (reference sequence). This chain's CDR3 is CASSQRQPEAFF. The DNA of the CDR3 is TGTGCCAGTAGTCAAAGACAGCCTGAAGCTTTCTTT.

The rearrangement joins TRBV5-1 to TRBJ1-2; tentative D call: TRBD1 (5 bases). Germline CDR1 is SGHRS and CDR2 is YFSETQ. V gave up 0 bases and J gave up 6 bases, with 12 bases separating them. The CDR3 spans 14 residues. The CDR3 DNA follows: TGCGCCAGCAGCTTGGATGGGGGTTCGGATGGCTACACCTTC. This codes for CASSLDGGSDGYTF. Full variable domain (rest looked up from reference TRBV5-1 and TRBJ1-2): KAGVTQTPRYLIKTRGQQVTLSCSPISGHRSVSWYQQTPGQGLQFLFEYFSETQRNKGNFPGRFSGRQFSNSRSEMNVSTLELGDSALYLCASSLDGGSDGYTFGSGTRLTVV.

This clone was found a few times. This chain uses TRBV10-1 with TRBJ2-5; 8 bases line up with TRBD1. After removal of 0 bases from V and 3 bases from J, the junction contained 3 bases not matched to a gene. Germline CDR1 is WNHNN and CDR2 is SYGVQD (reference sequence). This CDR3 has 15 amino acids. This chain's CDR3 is CASSESKTGEETQYF. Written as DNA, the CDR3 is TGCGCCAGCAGTGAGTCGAAGACAGGGGAAGAGACCCAGTACTTC.

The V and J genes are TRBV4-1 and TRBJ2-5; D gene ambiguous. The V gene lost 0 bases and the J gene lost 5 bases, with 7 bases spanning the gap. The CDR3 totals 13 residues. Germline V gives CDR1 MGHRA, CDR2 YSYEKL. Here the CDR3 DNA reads TGCGCCAGCAGCCAAGATAGGTGGGAGACCCAGTACTTC. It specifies CASSQDRWETQYF.

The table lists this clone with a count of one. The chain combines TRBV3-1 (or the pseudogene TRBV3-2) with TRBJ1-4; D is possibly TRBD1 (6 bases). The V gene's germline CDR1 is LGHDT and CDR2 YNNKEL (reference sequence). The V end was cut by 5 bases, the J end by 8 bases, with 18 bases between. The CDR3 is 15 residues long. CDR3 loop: CASSGTWGAREKLFF. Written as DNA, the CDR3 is TGTGCCAGCAGCGGAACCTGGGGGGCTCGGGAAAAACTGTTTTTT.

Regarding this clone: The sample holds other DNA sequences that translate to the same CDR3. The CDR3 is CASSLWTGGQETQYF. CDR3 sequence (DNA): TGCGCCAGCAGCTTGTGGACAGGCGGACAAGAGACCCAGTACTTC. The V call is TRBV5-1, the J call TRBJ2-5; 7 bases fit TRBD1. The CDR3 has 15 residues. J was trimmed by 2 bases and V by 1 base; bases with no gene match: 5. CDR1 is SGHRS, CDR2 YFSETQ, per germline.

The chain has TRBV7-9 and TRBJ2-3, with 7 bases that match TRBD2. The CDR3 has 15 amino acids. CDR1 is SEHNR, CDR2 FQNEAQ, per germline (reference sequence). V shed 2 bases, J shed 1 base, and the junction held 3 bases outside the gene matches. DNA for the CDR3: TGTGCCAGCAGCTTACGCGGGGGAGGCACAGATACGCAGTATTTT. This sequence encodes CASSLRGGGTDTQYF.

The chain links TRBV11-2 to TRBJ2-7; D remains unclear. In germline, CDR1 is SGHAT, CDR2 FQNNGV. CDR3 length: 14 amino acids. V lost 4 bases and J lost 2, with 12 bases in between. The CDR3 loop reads CASSSLQYAYEQYF. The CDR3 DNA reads TGTGCCAGCAGCTCCCTCCAGTACGCCTACGAGCAGTACTTC.

The CDR3 here is CASSPTEMGLQKNEKLFF. The CDR3 region has the DNA TGTGCCAGCAGCCCTACAGAAATGGGACTTCAAAAAAATGAAAAACTGTTTTTT. This chain uses TRBV7-2 with TRBJ1-4; D may be TRBD1 (5 bases). CDR1 SGHTA and CDR2 FQGNSA come from the germline V gene. The V gene lost 5 bases and the J gene lost 5 bases, with 24 bases spanning the gap. The CDR3 has 18 amino acids.

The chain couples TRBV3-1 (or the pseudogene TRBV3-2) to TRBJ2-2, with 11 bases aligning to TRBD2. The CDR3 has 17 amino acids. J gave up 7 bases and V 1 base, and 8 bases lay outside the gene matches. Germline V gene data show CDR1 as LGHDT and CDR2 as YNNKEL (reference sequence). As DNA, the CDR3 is TGTGCCAGCAGCCAAGGCAGTAGCGGGAGGGTATTCGGGGAGCTGTTTTTT. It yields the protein CASSQGSSGRVFGELFF.

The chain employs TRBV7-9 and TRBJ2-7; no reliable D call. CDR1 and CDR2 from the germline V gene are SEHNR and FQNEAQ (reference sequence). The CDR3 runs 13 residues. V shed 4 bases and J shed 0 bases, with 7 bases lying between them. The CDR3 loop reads CASSYTNSYEQYF. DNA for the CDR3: TGTGCCAGCAGCTATACTAACTCCTACGAGCAGTACTTC.

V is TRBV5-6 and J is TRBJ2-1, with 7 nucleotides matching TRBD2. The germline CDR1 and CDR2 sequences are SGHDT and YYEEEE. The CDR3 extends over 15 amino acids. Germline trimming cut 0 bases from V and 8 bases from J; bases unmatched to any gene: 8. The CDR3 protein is CASSLVSTSAYEQFF. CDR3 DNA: TGTGCCAGCAGCTTGGTGAGCACTAGCGCCTATGAGCAGTTCTTC.

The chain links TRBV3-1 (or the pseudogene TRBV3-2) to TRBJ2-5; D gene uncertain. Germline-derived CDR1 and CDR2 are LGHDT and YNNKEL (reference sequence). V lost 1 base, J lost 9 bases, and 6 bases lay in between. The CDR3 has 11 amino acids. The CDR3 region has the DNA TGTGCCAGCAGCCAAGCCTGGGCCCAGTACTTC. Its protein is CASSQAWAQYF.

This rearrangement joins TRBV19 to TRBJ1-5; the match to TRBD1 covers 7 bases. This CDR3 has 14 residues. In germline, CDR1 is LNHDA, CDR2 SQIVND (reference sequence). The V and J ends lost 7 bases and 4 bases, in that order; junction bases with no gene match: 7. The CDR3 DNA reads TGTGCCAGTACCACGGGACAGTTTAATCAGCCCCAGCATTTT. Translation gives CASTTGQFNQPQHF.

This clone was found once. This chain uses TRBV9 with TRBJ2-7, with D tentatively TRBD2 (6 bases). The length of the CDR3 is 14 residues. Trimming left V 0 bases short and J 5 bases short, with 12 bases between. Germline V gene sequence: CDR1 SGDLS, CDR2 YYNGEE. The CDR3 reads CASSVEGGFHEQYF. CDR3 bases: TGTGCCAGCAGCGTAGAGGGAGGTTTTCACGAGCAGTACTTC. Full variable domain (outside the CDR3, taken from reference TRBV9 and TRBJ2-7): DSGVTQTPKHLITATGQRVTLRCSPRSGDLSVYWYQQSLDQGLQFLIQYYNGEERAKGNILERFSAQQFPDLHSELNLSSLELGDSALYFCASSVEGGFHEQYFGPGTRLTVT.

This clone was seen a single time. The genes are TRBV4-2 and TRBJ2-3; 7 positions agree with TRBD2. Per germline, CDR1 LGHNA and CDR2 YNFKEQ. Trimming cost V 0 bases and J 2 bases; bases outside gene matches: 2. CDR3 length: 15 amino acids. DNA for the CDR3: TGTGCCAGCAGCCAAGAGGCGGGAGTCACAGATACGCAGTATTTT. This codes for CASSQEAGVTDTQYF.

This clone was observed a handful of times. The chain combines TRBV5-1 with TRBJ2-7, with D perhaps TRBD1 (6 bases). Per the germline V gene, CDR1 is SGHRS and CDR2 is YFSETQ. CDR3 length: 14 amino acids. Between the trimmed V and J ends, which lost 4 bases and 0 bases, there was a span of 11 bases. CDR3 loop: CASSRDRLSYEQYF. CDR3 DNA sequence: TGCGCCAGCAGCCGTGACAGGCTCTCCTACGAGCAGTACTTC.

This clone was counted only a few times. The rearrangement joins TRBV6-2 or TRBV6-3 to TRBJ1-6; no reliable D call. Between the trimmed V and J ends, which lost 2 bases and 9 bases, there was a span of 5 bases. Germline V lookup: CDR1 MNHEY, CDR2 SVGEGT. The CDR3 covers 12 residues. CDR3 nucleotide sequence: TGTGCCAGCAGTTACCGGACTTCACCCCTCCACTTT. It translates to CASSYRTSPLHF.

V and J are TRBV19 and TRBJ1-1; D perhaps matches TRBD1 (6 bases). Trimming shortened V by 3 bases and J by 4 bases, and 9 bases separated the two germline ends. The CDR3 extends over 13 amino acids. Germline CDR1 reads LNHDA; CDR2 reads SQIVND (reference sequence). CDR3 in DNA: TGTGCCAGTAGTATTCAGGGGTCCACTGAAGCTTTCTTT. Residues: CASSIQGSTEAFF.